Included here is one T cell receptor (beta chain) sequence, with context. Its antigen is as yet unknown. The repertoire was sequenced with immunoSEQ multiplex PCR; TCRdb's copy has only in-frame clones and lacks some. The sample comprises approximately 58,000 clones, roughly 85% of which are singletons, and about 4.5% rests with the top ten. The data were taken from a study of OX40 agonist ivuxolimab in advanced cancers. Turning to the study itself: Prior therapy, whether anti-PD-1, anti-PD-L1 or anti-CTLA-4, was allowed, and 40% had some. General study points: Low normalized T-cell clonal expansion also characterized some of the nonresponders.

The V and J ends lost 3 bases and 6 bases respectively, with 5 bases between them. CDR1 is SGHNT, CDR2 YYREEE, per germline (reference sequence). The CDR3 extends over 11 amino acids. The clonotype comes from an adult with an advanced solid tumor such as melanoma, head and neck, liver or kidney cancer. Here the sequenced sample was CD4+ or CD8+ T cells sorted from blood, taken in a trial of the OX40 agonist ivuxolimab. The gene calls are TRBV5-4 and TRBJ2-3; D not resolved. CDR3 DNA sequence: TGTGCCAGCAGCTCCCAGGATACGCAGTATTTT. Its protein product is CASSSQDTQYF.